This T cell receptor beta chain was captured in a study of tumor-infiltrating lymphocytes in primary liver carcinoma. General observations from the study: Tumor-adjacent and tumor-blood pairs showed less overlap than tumor region pairs.

A constant-region primer primed TCR beta cDNA synthesis from 400 to 600 ng of total RNA. Libraries for TCR beta were built through three nested multiplex PCR rounds, which together made up a slightly modified ARM-PCR procedure. Each of the first two PCR rounds ran approximately 11 cycles with TRBV1-TRBV30 forward and C-beta reverse primers. TCRdb ran MiXCR on the multiplex PCR reads and lists one entry per CDR3 protein. This sample carries approximately 330,000 distinct CDR3 sequences, 65% of them seen once, and the ten largest clones take 5.5% to 8%. The trim removed 6 bases at V and 3 bases at J, leaving 7 bases unmatched. The CDR3 totals 16 residues. Germline CDR1 is MNHNS and CDR2 is SASEGT. This clonotype was detected ten times or more. The antigen is unknown. They got blood RNA out of unsorted whole blood and also pulled out germline DNA.

The source is a man aged 35-49 years with primary liver carcinoma and hepatitis B virus infection. The genes are TRBV6-1 and TRBJ2-5; TRBD2 matches at 13 bases. The sequencing sample was made of peripheral blood. DNA of the CDR3: TGTGCCAGCAGAGCACCGGGACTAGCGGGAAAAGAGACCCAGTACTTC. It translates to CASRAPGLAGKETQYF.